The T cell receptor (beta chain) under discussion was sequenced for a study of T cells in Graves' hyperthyroidism and ophthalmopathy. Overall study context: Peripheral blood sampling occurred at initial diagnosis, before any treatment.

The source material, RNA transcripts, was used to amplify TCR beta CDR3 regions. Carried out on the TCR CDR3, a first-round RT-PCR used the HTBI primer set. TCRdb independently ran MiXCR on the multiplex PCR reads; one entry per CDR3 protein. The sample includes about 400,000 distinct CDR3 sequences, about 15% of them seen just once. There are many counts of this clonotype. Its antigen is currently unknown. Each diagnosis drew on symptoms, thyroxine, TRAb, thyroid ultrasound and orbital computed tomography findings. Study-wide points: In the blood, most expanded thyroid clonotypes above 0.001 appeared as well.

This TCR came from a woman aged 18-29 years with Graves' hyperthyroidism. Sequenced input: blood.

Here the CDR3 reads CASKPSGVEETQYF. In DNA, the CDR3 is TGTGCCAGCAAACCCTCAGGGGTTGAGGAGACCCAGTACTTC. The genes are TRBV7-9 and TRBJ2-5; D perhaps matches TRBD1 (6 bases). V was cut by 7 bases and J by 5 bases, with 17 bases left in between. This CDR3 has 14 amino acids. CDR1 SEHNR and CDR2 FQNEAQ come from the germline V gene (reference sequence).